This TCR beta chain originates from a study of blood T cell repertoires in COVID-19. V lost 0 bases and J 0 bases, leaving 9 bases between the germline ends. Per the germline V gene, CDR1 is LGHNA and CDR2 is YNFKEQ. CDR3 length equals 17 residues. The assay was immunoSEQ multiplex PCR, and TCRdb's table has in-frame clones only and misses some. The table includes 95,000 to 150,000 clones, 70% to 75% detected once. This TCR was sampled from a man aged 55 to 70 with acute or convalescent COVID-19. The chain employs TRBV4-2 and TRBJ2-6; no clear D gene. The sequencing input was peripheral blood. The CDR3 reads CASSQEYRSSGANVLTF. CDR3 nucleotide sequence: TGTGCCAGCAGCCAAGAGTACAGAAGCTCTGGGGCCAACGTCCTGACTTTC.